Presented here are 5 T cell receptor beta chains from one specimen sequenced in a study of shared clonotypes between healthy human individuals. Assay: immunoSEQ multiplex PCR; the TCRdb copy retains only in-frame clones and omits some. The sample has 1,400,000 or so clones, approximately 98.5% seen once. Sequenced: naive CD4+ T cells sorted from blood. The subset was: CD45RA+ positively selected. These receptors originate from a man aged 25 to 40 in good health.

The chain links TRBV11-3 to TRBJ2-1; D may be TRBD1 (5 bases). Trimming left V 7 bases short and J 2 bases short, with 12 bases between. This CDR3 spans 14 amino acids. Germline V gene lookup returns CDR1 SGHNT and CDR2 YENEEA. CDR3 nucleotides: TGTGCCAGCACCCCCGCAGGGACCTACAATGAGCAGTTCTTC. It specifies CASTPAGTYNEQFF.

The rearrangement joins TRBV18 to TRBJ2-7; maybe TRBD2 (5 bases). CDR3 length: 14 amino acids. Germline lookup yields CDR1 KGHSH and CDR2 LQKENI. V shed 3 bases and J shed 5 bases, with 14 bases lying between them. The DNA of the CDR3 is TGTGCCAGCTCACCTCGTCAGAGGGTCGACGAGCAGTACTTC. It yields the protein CASSPRQRVDEQYF.

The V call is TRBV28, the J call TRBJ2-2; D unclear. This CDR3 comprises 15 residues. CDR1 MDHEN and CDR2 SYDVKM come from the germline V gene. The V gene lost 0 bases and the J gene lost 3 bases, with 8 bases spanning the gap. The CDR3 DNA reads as TGTGCCAGCAGTTTATGGGTTGGCGACACCGGGGAGCTGTTTTTT. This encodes CASSLWVGDTGELFF.

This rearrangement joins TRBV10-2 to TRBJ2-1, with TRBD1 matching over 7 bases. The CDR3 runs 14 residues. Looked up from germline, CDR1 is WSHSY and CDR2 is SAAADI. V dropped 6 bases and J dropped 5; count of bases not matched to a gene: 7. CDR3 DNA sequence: TGCGCCAGCAGCCCCGGACAGGTTAACAATGAGCAGTTCTTC. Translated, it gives CASSPGQVNNEQFF.

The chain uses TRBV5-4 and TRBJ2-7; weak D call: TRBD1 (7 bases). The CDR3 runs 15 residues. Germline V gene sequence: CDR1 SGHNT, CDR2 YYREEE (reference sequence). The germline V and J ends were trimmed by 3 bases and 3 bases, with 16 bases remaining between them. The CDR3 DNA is TGTGCCAGCAGCTCTTCAGTTCAGGGGGGCTACGAGCAGTACTTC. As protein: CASSSSVQGGYEQYF. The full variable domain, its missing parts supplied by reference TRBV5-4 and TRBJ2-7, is ETGVTQSPTHLIKTRGQQVTLRCSSQSGHNTVSWYQQALGQGPQFIFQYYREEENGRGNFPPRFSGLQFPNYSSELNVNALELDDSALYLCASSSSVQGGYEQYFGPGTRLTVT.